The entry below gives a single T cell receptor beta chain sequence along with its context. CDR1 and CDR2 (germline): MNHEY, SMNVEV (reference sequence). Losses at the gene ends were 6 bases for V and 4 bases for J; bases not matched to a gene: 8. The CDR3 is 18 residues long. This entry comes from a study of blood T cell repertoires in COVID-19. Study as a whole: Sites in the United States, Italy and Spain provided acute and convalescent COVID-19 samples.

Produced via immunoSEQ multiplex PCR; TCRdb's table is partial and in-frame only. The sample yields some 95,000 clones, 70% to 90% seen once. Sequencing was carried out using peripheral blood. The receptor's source is a man between 70 and 80 years old with acute or convalescent COVID-19. This chain connects TRBV27 to TRBJ2-2; 16 nucleotides match TRBD2. The CDR3 DNA reads TGTGCCAGCAGCCCGGGACTAGCGGGGGGGCAGCGCACCGGGGAGCTGTTTTTT. Translated, it gives CASSPGLAGGQRTGELFF.